This T cell receptor (beta chain) was obtained from a study of blood T cells in healthy people across ages. Through a sample-barcoded 5' primer and a J-beta primer mix, a second PCR was run for about 6 to 11 cycles. A template-switch adaptor that had 12 random nucleotides put a tag on each cDNA molecule. Sequencing recovered at least 2.5 million CDR3-containing paired-end reads from each sample. TCRdb passed the 5' RACE reads through MiXCR, listing each CDR3 protein once. Of under 1,100,000 distinct CDR3 sequences detected, almost 25% appear once; the ten largest clones hold around 0.75%. V lost 6 bases and J lost 2, with 16 bases in between. Germline CDR1 reads DFQATT; CDR2 reads SNEGSKA (reference sequence). The CDR3 contains 14 residues. Separately, the same data were catalogued under a study of T cells of mothers and their children. That study adds: The people who donated were three healthy Caucasian mothers and their six children. Across the analysis, no persistent microchimeric T cell clones were detected.

This rearrangement joins TRBV20-1 to TRBJ1-1, with a tentative D call TRBD1 (5 bases). The source of this sequence is a girl aged 2 to 9 in good health. Sequencing used blood. CDR3 nucleotide sequence: TGCAGTGCCAGCCCCCCTCAGGGTAACACTGAAGCTTTCTTT. Translated, it gives CSASPPQGNTEAFF.